This paragraph covers one T cell receptor beta chain sequence. Its antigen is as yet unknown. The source of the sample is a study of OX40 agonist ivuxolimab in advanced cancers. About the research overall: Hepatocellular carcinoma, melanoma, renal cell or head and neck cancer affected the dose-escalation patients. There were three patients with partial responses, one having hepatocellular carcinoma and two cutaneous melanoma.

The table came from immunoSEQ multiplex PCR; TCRdb's copy has only in-frame clones and leaves some out. The sample holds tens of thousands of clones, around 90% seen once. CDR3 length: 15 amino acids. V was trimmed by 3 bases and J by 2 bases, leaving 11 bases between them. CDR1 is SGDLS, CDR2 YYNGEE, per germline. Whole-study findings and limits: The study found that CD8+ T cells averaged more expanded clones than CD4+. Nonresponders included some who also had low normalized T-cell clonal expansion.

The chain combines TRBV9 with TRBJ1-4, with a weak D call TRBD1 (5 bases). This TCR was recovered from an adult with an advanced solid tumor such as melanoma, head and neck, liver or kidney cancer. The sequencing used CD4+ or CD8+ T cells sorted from blood, collected in a trial of the OX40 agonist ivuxolimab. The chain's CDR3 is CASSGLGATNEKLFF. In DNA form, the CDR3 reads TGTGCCAGCAGCGGGTTAGGGGCGACTAATGAAAAACTGTTTTTT.